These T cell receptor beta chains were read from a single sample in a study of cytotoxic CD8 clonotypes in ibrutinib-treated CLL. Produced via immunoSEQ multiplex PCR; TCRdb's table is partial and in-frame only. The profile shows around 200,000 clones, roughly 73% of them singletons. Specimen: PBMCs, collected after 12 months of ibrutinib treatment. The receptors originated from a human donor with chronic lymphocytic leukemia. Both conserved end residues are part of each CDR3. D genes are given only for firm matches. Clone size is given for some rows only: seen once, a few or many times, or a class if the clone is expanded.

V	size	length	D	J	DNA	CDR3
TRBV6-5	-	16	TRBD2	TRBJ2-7	TGTGCCAGCAGTTACTCAGGGCTAGCGGGAGTGTACGAGCAGTACTTC	CASSYSGLAGVYEQYF
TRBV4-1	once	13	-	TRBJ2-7	TGCGCCAGCAGCCAGGGCACAACCTACGAGCAGTACTTC	CASSQGTTYEQYF
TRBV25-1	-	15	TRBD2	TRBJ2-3	TGTGCCAGCACTACTAGCGGGGCTAGCACAGATACGCAGTATTTT	CASTTSGASTDTQYF
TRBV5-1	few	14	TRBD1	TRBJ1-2	TGCGCCAGCAGCGCGGGACAGCCAAACTATGGCTACACCTTC	CASSAGQPNYGYTF
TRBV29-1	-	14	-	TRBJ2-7	TGCAGCGCCGTCCGGGGGGCTGCGGGCCACGAGCAGTACTTC	CSAVRGAAGHEQYF
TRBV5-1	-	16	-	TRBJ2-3	TGCGCCAGCAGCCCCGGTACCCAGGCAGCACCAGATACGCAGTATTTT	CASSPGTQAAPDTQYF
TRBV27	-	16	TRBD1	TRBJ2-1	TGTGCCAGCAGTTTACCCGGACAGGGGCTCTCCAATGAGCAGTTCTTC	CASSLPGQGLSNEQFF
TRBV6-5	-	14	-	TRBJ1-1	TGTGCCAGCAACGAAGGGCAGGCTTACACTGAAGCTTTCTTT	CASNEGQAYTEAFF
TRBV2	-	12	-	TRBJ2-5	TGTGCCAGCAGTGAAGGCCGGGAGACCCAGTACTTC	CASSEGRETQYF
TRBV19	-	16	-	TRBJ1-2	TGTGCCAGTAGTTCCGGGACAACGAAAGCCTTAAAGGGCTACACCTTC	CASSSGTTKALKGYTF
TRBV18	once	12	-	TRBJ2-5	TGTGCCAGCTCACCGCGGTTGGAGACCCAGTACTTC	CASSPRLETQYF
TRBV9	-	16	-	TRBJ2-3	TGTGCCAGCAGCGTAGCTAGCAGGGCTGGCACAGATACGCAGTATTTT	CASSVASRAGTDTQYF
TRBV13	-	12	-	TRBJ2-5	TGTGCCAGCAGCTTAGGCCAAGAGACCCAGTACTTC	CASSLGQETQYF
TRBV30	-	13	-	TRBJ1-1	TGTGCCTGGAGTGTAGGGCTCGACACTGAAGCTTTCTTT	CAWSVGLDTEAFF
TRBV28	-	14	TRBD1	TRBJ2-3	TGTGCCAGCAGTTTGAGGCAGGGGGTGGATACGCAGTATTTT	CASSLRQGVDTQYF
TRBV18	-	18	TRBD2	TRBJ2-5	TGTGCCAGCTCACCACCGGTCTTAGCGGGGGGCAACCAAGAGACCCAGTACTTC	CASSPPVLAGGNQETQYF
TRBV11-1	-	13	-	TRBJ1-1	TGTGCCAGCAGCTTCCTGGTTGTAAGTGTGGCTTTCTTT	CASSFLVVSVAFF
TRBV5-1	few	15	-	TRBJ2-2	TGCGCCAGCAGCGAAGATCGGGGTTACACCGGGGAGCTGTTTTTT	CASSEDRGYTGELFF
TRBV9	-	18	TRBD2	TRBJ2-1	TGTGCCAGCAGCGTAGGACTAGCGGACCCTGGGGTCTACAATGAGCAGTTCTTC	CASSVGLADPGVYNEQFF
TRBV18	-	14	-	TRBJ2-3	TGTGCCAGCTCACCACTCGACGGCACAGATACGCAGTATTTT	CASSPLDGTDTQYF
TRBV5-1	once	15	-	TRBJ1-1	TGCGCCAGCAGCTTTCGGGCAGGGACGAACACTGAAGCTTTCTTT	CASSFRAGTNTEAFF
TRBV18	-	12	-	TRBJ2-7	TGTGCCAGCTCACCAAGGAACTACGAGCAGTACTTC	CASSPRNYEQYF
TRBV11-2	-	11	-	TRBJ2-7	TGTGCCAGCAGTACGTCTTCCGAGCAGTACTTC	CASSTSSEQYF
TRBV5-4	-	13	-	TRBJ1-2	TGTGCCAGCAGCCCGGACAACGTCTATGGCTACACCTTC	CASSPDNVYGYTF
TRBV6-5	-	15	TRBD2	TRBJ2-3	TGTGCCAGCAGCCGGAGCGGGAGTAGTGGGGATACGCAGTATTTT	CASSRSGSSGDTQYF
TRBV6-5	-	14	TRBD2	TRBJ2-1	TGTGCCAGTAGCTCCGGGACTAGCTACAATGAGCAGTTCTTC	CASSSGTSYNEQFF
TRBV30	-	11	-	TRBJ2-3	TGTGCCTGGAGTTCATCAGATACGCAGTATTTT	CAWSSSDTQYF
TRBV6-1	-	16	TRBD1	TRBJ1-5	TGTGCCAGCAGTGAATATCAGGGGGTGGTCAATCAGCCCCAGCATTTT	CASSEYQGVVNQPQHF